The 20 T cell receptor beta chains below all came from one sample that was sequenced in a study of cytomegalovirus exposure and HLA in healthy donors. 13 Jbeta primers and 60 Vbeta primers were used for the PCR. Some clones are missing from TCRdb's copy, which holds only in-frame ones; the method was immunoSEQ multiplex PCR. The table includes some 270,000 clones, 80% to 95% detected once. The sequencing input was PBMCs. These receptors all come from a girl aged 2 to 10 in good health and CMV-seronegative.

The genes are TRBV4-1 and TRBJ2-2; the match to TRBD2 covers 10 bases. Germline-derived CDR1 and CDR2 are MGHRA and YSYEKL. After removal of 0 bases from V and 4 bases from J, the junction contained 5 bases not matched to a gene. The CDR3 runs to 17 residues. The CDR3 region has the DNA TGCGCCAGCAGCCAAGATAGGGGACTAGCGATCACCGGGGAGCTGTTTTTT. Translating gives CASSQDRGLAITGELFF.

The rearrangement uses TRBV27 and TRBJ1-6; 8 nucleotides match TRBD1. CDR1 MNHEY and CDR2 SMNVEV come from the germline V gene (reference sequence). CDR3 length equals 14 residues. V trimming: 7 bases; J trimming: 8 bases; junction bases outside the gene matches: 7. In nucleotides, the CDR3 is TGTGCCAGCACCATCAGGGGGCGCGATTCACCCCTCCACTTT. It codes for CASTIRGRDSPLHF.

V gene TRBV10-2 combines with J gene TRBJ1-6, with 8 bases matching TRBD1. The V gene end was trimmed by 3 bases and the J gene end by 10 bases; junction bases not matched to a gene: 8. Germline V gives CDR1 WSHSY, CDR2 SAAADI. This CDR3 contains 15 residues. The CDR3 is CASSESQGVGSPLHF. DNA for the CDR3: TGCGCCAGCAGTGAATCACAGGGGGTTGGGTCACCCCTCCACTTT.

Only a few counts were recorded for this clone. V usage is TRBV9 and J usage is TRBJ2-3, with 12 bases lining up with TRBD2. J lost 0 bases, V lost 2 bases, and 7 bases had no gene match. This CDR3 comprises 18 residues. Germline values: CDR1 SGDLS, CDR2 YYNGEE. CDR3: CASSVNLAGGESTDTQYF. The CDR3 DNA is TGTGCCAGCAGCGTTAACCTAGCGGGGGGGGAAAGCACAGATACGCAGTATTTT.

The chain couples TRBV5-1 to TRBJ2-3; 7 nucleotides align to TRBD2. The CDR3 consists of 16 residues. The germline gives CDR1 SGHRS, CDR2 YFSETQ. The ends lost 2 bases at V and 0 bases at J; junction bases unmatched: 6. DNA for the CDR3: TGCGCCAGCAGCTTTGGGCTAGCGGTGAGCACAGATACGCAGTATTTT. Amino acid sequence: CASSFGLAVSTDTQYF.

This chain joins TRBV29-1 and TRBJ1-1, with D tentatively TRBD1 (6 bases). V was pared by 7 bases and J by 5 bases, with 20 bases between. Germline V gene sequence: CDR1 SQVTM, CDR2 ANQGSEA. CDR3 length: 14 residues. The CDR3 loop is CSAGSGGAQTEAFF. CDR3 DNA: TGCAGCGCCGGCTCCGGGGGGGCGCAAACTGAAGCTTTCTTT.

The chain links TRBV2 to TRBJ1-1; D gene unclear. Germline V CDR1 and CDR2: SNHLY, FYNNEI. V shed 3 bases and J shed 10 bases, with 12 bases lying between them. The CDR3 loop spans 12 amino acids. CDR3 sequence (DNA): TGTGCCAGCAGTGAGGGAGGCTTCGGAGCTTTCTTT. Its protein is CASSEGGFGAFF.

The chain links TRBV15 to TRBJ2-7; 12 bases agree with TRBD2. The CDR3 extends over 16 amino acids. Germline trimming cut 2 bases from V and 0 bases from J; bases unmatched to any gene: 2. Per the germline V gene, CDR1 is LNHNV and CDR2 is YYDKDF (reference sequence). The CDR3 loop reads CATSRLAGGLSYEQYF. The CDR3 bases are TGTGCCACCAGCAGACTAGCGGGGGGGCTCTCCTACGAGCAGTACTTC.

The chain joins TRBV19 to TRBJ1-5; 7 bases map to TRBD1. Trimming at V came to 5 bases and at J to 3 bases, leaving 7 bases not matched to a gene. This CDR3 spans 15 amino acids. Germline V gives CDR1 LNHDA, CDR2 SQIVND (reference sequence). CDR3: CASSRTGETNQPQHF. The CDR3 DNA reads as TGTGCCAGTAGTCGAACAGGGGAAACCAATCAGCCCCAGCATTTT.

The chain uses TRBV7-9 and TRBJ1-2; perhaps TRBD1 as D (5 bases). This CDR3 spans 14 amino acids. Trimming removed 0 bases from V and 7 bases from J, with 12 bases in between. Germline assignment: CDR1 SEHNR and CDR2 FQNEAQ (reference sequence). The CDR3 protein is CASSLAAGMSGYTF. DNA for the CDR3: TGTGCCAGCAGCTTAGCAGCAGGGATGAGTGGCTACACCTTC. Combining the CDR3 with reference TRBV7-9 and TRBJ1-2 gives the whole variable domain DTGVSQNPRHKITKRGQNVTFRCDPISEHNRLYWYRQTLGQGPEFLTYFQNEAQLEKSRLLSDRFSAERPKGSFSTLEIQRTEQGDSAMYLCASSLAAGMSGYTFGSGTRLTVV.

This clone was detected only once. The chain links TRBV4-1 to TRBJ2-2; 9 bases are a match to TRBD1. The length of the CDR3 is 16 residues. Germline trimming cut 3 bases from V and 4 bases from J; bases unmatched to any gene: 6. Germline V gene data show CDR1 as MGHRA and CDR2 as YSYEKL. CDR3 sequence (DNA): TGCGCCAGCAGCCACTTCACAGGGGGCAGCACCGGGGAGCTGTTTTTT. Protein: CASSHFTGGSTGELFF.

This chain connects TRBV27 to TRBJ2-2, with D tentatively TRBD2 (5 bases). The germline V gene has CDR1 MNHEY and CDR2 SMNVEV (reference sequence). CDR3 length: 14 residues. Trimming took off 0 bases at V and 5 bases at J, with 7 bases between the two ends. CDR3 residues: CASSLSPGTGELFF. As DNA, the CDR3 is TGTGCCAGCAGTTTATCCCCGGGGACCGGGGAGCTGTTTTTT.

The rearrangement uses TRBV10-3 and TRBJ2-7, with 11 bases aligning to TRBD2. Germline V CDR1 and CDR2: ENHRY, SYGVKD. The CDR3 length is 13 residues. The V segment lost 10 bases and the J segment 4 bases; nucleotides outside the gene matches: 6. The CDR3 here is CATGTSGPYEQYF. The CDR3, as DNA: TGTGCCACCGGGACTAGCGGACCTTACGAGCAGTACTTC.

This chain links TRBV19 with TRBJ2-6, with 10 bases lining up with TRBD1. Trimming at V came to 6 bases and at J to 3 bases, leaving 14 bases not matched to a gene. Germline V lookup: CDR1 LNHDA, CDR2 SQIVND (reference sequence). This CDR3 is built from 19 residues. The CDR3 coding sequence is TGTGCCAGTAGCGATCGCTCCGGGACAGGGGCTTATGGGGCCAACGTCCTGACTTTC. This translates into CASSDRSGTGAYGANVLTF. The complete variable domain, with remaining parts taken from reference TRBV19 and TRBJ2-6, reads DGGITQSPKYLFRKEGQNVTLSCEQNLNHDAMYWYRQDPGQGLRLIYYSQIVNDFQKGDIAEGYSVSREKKESFPLTVTSAQKNPTAFYLCASSDRSGTGAYGANVLTFGAGSRLTVL.

The J gene is TRBJ2-1, the V gene TRBV19, with 8 positions matching TRBD2. The CDR3 is made up of 12 amino acids. Germline CDR1 is LNHDA and CDR2 is SQIVND (reference sequence). J lost 9 bases, V lost 3 bases, and 1 base had no gene match. In DNA form, the CDR3 reads TGTGCCAGTAGTATGCTAGCGGGTGAGCAGTTCTTC. This encodes CASSMLAGEQFF.

This chain uses TRBV5-1 with TRBJ2-2, with 13 bases aligning to TRBD2. Germline values: CDR1 SGHRS, CDR2 YFSETQ. The CDR3 runs 20 residues. Losses at the gene ends were 0 bases for V and 2 bases for J; bases not matched to a gene: 10. CDR3 region: CASSLGHLTSGGRNTGELFF. As DNA, the CDR3 is TGCGCCAGCAGCTTGGGCCACTTGACTAGCGGGGGGCGAAACACCGGGGAGCTGTTTTTT. The complete variable domain, with remaining parts taken from reference TRBV5-1 and TRBJ2-2, reads KAGVTQTPRYLIKTRGQQVTLSCSPISGHRSVSWYQQTPGQGLQFLFEYFSETQRNKGNFPGRFSGRQFSNSRSEMNVSTLELGDSALYLCASSLGHLTSGGRNTGELFFGEGSRLTVL.

The chain has TRBV6-5 and TRBJ2-2; TRBD2 aligns across 11 bases. The V segment lost 2 bases and the J segment 4 bases; nucleotides outside the gene matches: 3. Germline V gene data show CDR1 as MNHEY and CDR2 as SVGAGI. This CDR3 is built from 16 residues. This CDR3 reads CASSYIAGGPTGELFF. Here the CDR3 DNA reads TGTGCCAGCAGTTACATAGCGGGAGGGCCCACCGGGGAGCTGTTTTTT.

The chain carries TRBV5-1 and TRBJ2-2, with D maybe TRBD2 (6 bases). Looked up from germline, CDR1 is SGHRS and CDR2 is YFSETQ. The CDR3 extends over 13 amino acids. The germline V and J ends were trimmed by 5 bases and 3 bases, with 8 bases remaining between them. The CDR3 nucleotides read TGCGCCAGCAGACTAGCAGACACCGGGGAGCTGTTTTTT. Amino acid sequence: CASRLADTGELFF.

The chain joins TRBV6-5 to TRBJ2-7; possible D gene TRBD1, 6 bases. Germline loops: CDR1 MNHEY, CDR2 SVGAGI. The V and J ends lost 5 bases and 2 bases respectively, with 10 bases between them. The CDR3 loop spans 13 amino acids. The CDR3 region has the DNA TGTGCCAGCAGTCCGGGACACCCCTACGAGCAGTACTTC. This codes for CASSPGHPYEQYF.

The J gene is TRBJ2-1, the V gene TRBV9; 13 bases agree with TRBD2. Trimming took 5 bases from V and 6 from J; bases not matched to a gene: 2. The CDR3 is made up of 14 amino acids. Germline V gene lookup returns CDR1 SGDLS and CDR2 YYNGEE. CDR3 loop: CASSGLAGANEQFF. As DNA, the CDR3 is TGTGCCAGCAGTGGACTAGCGGGAGCCAATGAGCAGTTCTTC. Based on the CDR3 plus reference TRBV9 and TRBJ2-1, the full variable domain is DSGVTQTPKHLITATGQRVTLRCSPRSGDLSVYWYQQSLDQGLQFLIQYYNGEERAKGNILERFSAQQFPDLHSELNLSSLELGDSALYFCASSGLAGANEQFFGPGTRLTVL.